This T cell receptor (beta chain) was recorded in a study of cytomegalovirus exposure and HLA in healthy donors. Vbeta (60) and Jbeta (13) primers were used in the PCR. Sequencing used immunoSEQ multiplex PCR; TCRdb keeps in-frame clones, though not all of them. The profile covers fewer than 80,000 clones, with roughly two thirds appearing a single time and approximately 6.9% taken by the ten largest. CDR3 length: 15 residues. Trimming cost V 4 bases and J 2 bases, with 12 bases left between them. Germline V gene sequence: CDR1 MNHEY, CDR2 SMNVEV (reference sequence). Remarks on this clone: Its specificity is unknown.

General study findings and limits: Testing in vitro showed a few CMV-associated chains specific for CMV antigens.

The sequenced sample consisted of PBMCs. The clonotype comes from a woman aged 45-60 years in good health and CMV-seropositive. The V call is TRBV27, the J call TRBJ1-5; maybe TRBD1 (6 bases). The CDR3 sequence is CASSWGRGGNQPQHF. The CDR3 nucleotides are TGTGCCAGCAGTTGGGGCAGGGGTGGCAATCAGCCCCAGCATTTT.